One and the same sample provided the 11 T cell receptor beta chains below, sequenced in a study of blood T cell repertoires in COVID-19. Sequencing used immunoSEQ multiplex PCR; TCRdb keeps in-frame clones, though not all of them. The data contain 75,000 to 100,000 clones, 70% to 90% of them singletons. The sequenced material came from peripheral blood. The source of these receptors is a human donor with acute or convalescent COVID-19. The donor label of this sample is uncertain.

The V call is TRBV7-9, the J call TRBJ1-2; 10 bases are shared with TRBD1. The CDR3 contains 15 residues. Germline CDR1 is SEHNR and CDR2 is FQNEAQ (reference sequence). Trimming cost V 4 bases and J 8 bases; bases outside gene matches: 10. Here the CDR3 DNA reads TGTGCCAGCAGCTCCCGGGACAGGGGTTTAAGGGGCTACACCTTC. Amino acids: CASSSRDRGLRGYTF.

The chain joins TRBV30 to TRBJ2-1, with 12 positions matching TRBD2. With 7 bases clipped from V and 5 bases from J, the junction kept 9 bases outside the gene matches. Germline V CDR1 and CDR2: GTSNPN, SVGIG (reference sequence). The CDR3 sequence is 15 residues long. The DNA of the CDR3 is TGTGCCTCCACTATTCGGACTAGCGGGGACAATGAGCAGTTCTTC. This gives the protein CASTIRTSGDNEQFF.

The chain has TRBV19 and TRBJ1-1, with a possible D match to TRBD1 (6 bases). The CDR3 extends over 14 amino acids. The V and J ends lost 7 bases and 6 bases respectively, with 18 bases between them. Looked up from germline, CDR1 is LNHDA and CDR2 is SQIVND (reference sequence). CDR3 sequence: CASISLQGISEAFF. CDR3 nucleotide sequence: TGTGCCAGTATCTCACTTCAGGGGATCTCTGAAGCTTTCTTT.

CDR3 sequence reads: CASSFLASYNEQFF. In DNA, the CDR3 is TGCGCCAGCAGCTTTTTGGCATCTTACAATGAGCAGTTCTTC. V and J are TRBV5-1 and TRBJ2-1; D remains ambiguous. CDR1 is SGHRS and CDR2 is YFSETQ in the germline V gene. The length of the CDR3 is 14 residues. Trimming left V 2 bases short and J 4 bases short, with 10 bases between.

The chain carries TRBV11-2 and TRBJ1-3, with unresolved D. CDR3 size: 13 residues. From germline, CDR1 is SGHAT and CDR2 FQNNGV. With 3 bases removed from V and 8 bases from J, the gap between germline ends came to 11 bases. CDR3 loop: CASSFSPRDTIYF. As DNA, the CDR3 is TGTGCCAGCAGCTTCTCTCCGAGGGACACCATATATTTT.

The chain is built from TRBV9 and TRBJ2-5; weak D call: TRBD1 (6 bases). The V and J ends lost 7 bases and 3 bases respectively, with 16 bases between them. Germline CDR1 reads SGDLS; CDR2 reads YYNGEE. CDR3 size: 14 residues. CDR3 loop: CASSRDILKETQYF. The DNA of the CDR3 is TGTGCCAGCTCCCGGGACATACTAAAAGAGACCCAGTACTTC.

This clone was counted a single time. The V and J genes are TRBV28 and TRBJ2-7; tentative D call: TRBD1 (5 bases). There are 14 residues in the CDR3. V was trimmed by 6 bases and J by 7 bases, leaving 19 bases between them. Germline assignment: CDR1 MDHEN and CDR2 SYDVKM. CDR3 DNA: TGTGCCAGCAGCCCAGGGTCCCGGAGTCGGGAGCAGTACTTC. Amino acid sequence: CASSPGSRSREQYF. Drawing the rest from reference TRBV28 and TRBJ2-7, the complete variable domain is DVKVTQSSRYLVKRTGEKVFLECVQDMDHENMFWYRQDPGLGLRLIYFSYDVKMKEKGDIPEGYSVSREKKERFSLILESASTNQTSMYLCASSPGSRSREQYFGPGTRLTVT.

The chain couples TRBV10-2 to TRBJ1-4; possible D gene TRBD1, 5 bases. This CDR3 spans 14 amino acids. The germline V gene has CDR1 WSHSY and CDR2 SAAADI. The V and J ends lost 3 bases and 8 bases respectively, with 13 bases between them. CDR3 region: CASSEAAGVEKLFF. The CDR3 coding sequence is TGCGCCAGCAGTGAAGCGGCGGGGGTAGAAAAACTGTTTTTT.

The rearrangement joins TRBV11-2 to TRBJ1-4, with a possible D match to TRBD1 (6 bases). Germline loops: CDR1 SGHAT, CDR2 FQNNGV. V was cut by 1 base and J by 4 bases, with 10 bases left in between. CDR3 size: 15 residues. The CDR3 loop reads CASSLGQAFNEKLFF. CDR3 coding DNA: TGTGCCAGCAGCTTAGGACAGGCCTTTAATGAAAAACTGTTTTTT.

The CDR3 sequence is CATSRPGQVAEQYF. Here the CDR3 DNA reads TGTGCCACCAGCAGACCGGGACAGGTAGCCGAGCAGTACTTC. The rearrangement links TRBV15 to TRBJ2-7; 8 positions match TRBD1. The V gene's germline CDR1 is LNHNV and CDR2 YYDKDF (reference sequence). V trimming: 2 bases; J trimming: 6 bases; junction bases outside the gene matches: 6. This CDR3 is built from 14 residues.

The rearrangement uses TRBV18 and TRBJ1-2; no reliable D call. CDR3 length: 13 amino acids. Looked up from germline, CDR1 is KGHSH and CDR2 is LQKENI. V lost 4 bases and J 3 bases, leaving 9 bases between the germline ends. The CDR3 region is CASSRERDYGYTF. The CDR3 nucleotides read TGTGCCAGCTCACGAGAACGAGACTATGGCTACACCTTC. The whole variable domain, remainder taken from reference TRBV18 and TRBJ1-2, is NAGVMQNPRHLVRRRGQEARLRCSPMKGHSHVYWYRQLPEEGLKFMVYLQKENIIDESGMPKERFSAEFPKEGPSILRIQQVVRGDSAAYFCASSRERDYGYTFGSGTRLTVV.